Presented here are 26 T cell receptor beta chains from one specimen sequenced in a study of blood T cells in healthy people across ages. The use of a sample-barcoded 5' primer and a J-beta primer mix characterized a second PCR of roughly 7 to 11 cycles. MiXCR, run by TCRdb on the 5' RACE reads, gives a single entry per CDR3 protein. The table has around 1.5 million distinct CDR3 sequences, approximately 38% seen once. The sample was blood. The receptors derive from a woman aged 18-30 years in good health.

The chain joins TRBV7-9 to TRBJ1-2; the match to TRBD1 covers 7 bases. This CDR3 region has 11 residues. V gave up 3 bases and J gave up 9 bases; unmatched junction bases: 1. Per the germline V gene, CDR1 is SEHNR and CDR2 is FQNEAQ (reference sequence). CDR3 nucleotides: TGTGCCAGCAGCTTGGGACAGAGCTACACCTTC. Encoded protein: CASSLGQSYTF.

The chain joins TRBV15 to TRBJ1-2, with D uncertain. Trimming took 6 bases from V and 5 from J, leaving 16 bases between them. This CDR3 comprises 14 residues. Germline lookup yields CDR1 LNHNV and CDR2 YYDKDF (reference sequence). The chain's CDR3 is CATSTNDNPYGYTF. CDR3 DNA sequence: TGTGCCACCAGTACCAACGACAACCCTTATGGCTACACCTTC.

This clonotype was detected many times. The rearrangement joins TRBV6-6 to TRBJ2-3; D unresolved. Trimming took 8 bases from V and 2 from J, leaving 14 bases between them. The CDR3 extends over 14 amino acids. Germline loops: CDR1 MNHNY, CDR2 SVGAGI (reference sequence). Here the CDR3 reads CASRLTTNTDTQYF. In DNA form, the CDR3 reads TGTGCCAGCCGGCTTACAACTAACACAGATACGCAGTATTTT.

This clonotype has a handful of counts. This chain connects TRBV28 to TRBJ2-3, with TRBD1 matching 7 bases. The CDR3 contains 15 residues. Trimming took 5 bases from V and 2 from J; bases not matched to a gene: 7. In germline, CDR1 is MDHEN, CDR2 SYDVKM. Here the CDR3 DNA reads TGTGCCAGCAGTCTACGACAGGGAGCCACAGATACGCAGTATTTT. Its translation: CASSLRQGATDTQYF.

The chain links TRBV7-2 to TRBJ2-4; the match to TRBD2 covers 13 bases. There are 19 residues in the CDR3. Germline assignment: CDR1 SGHTA and CDR2 FQGNSA. The V and J ends lost 1 base and 3 bases, in that order; junction bases with no gene match: 9. CDR3 amino acids: CASSLGGLAGLEDKNIQYF. The CDR3 DNA reads TGTGCCAGCAGCTTAGGGGGACTAGCGGGGCTTGAGGACAAAAACATTCAGTACTTC.

This clonotype was seen once. The chain couples TRBV5-1 to TRBJ2-7; 7 positions agree with TRBD1. V shed 7 bases and J 3 bases; nucleotides not matched to a gene: 13. Germline V gene sequence: CDR1 SGHRS, CDR2 YFSETQ. There are 15 residues in the CDR3. The CDR3 spells CASQRGPGQIYEQYF. CDR3 DNA sequence: TGCGCCAGCCAAAGGGGCCCGGGACAGATCTACGAGCAGTACTTC.

This clonotype has only a few counts. The CDR3 loop reads CRSEFTGELFF. CDR3 in DNA: TGCAGGTCCGAATTCACCGGGGAGCTGTTTTTT. The chain recombines TRBV29-1 with TRBJ2-2; no clear D. The CDR3 is 11 residues long. The germline gives CDR1 SQVTM, CDR2 ANQGSEA.

This clonotype was found a few times. V and J are TRBV5-1 and TRBJ1-1; the D gene is possibly TRBD1 (6 bases). Deletions cut 2 bases from V and 6 bases from J, with 14 bases between. This CDR3 comprises 14 residues. Per the germline V gene, CDR1 is SGHRS and CDR2 is YFSETQ. The CDR3 sequence: CASSFKQGGSEAFF. DNA for the CDR3: TGCGCCAGCAGCTTTAAACAGGGTGGATCTGAAGCTTTCTTT.

Only one count was recorded for this clonotype. The chain employs TRBV10-3 and TRBJ2-3, with D perhaps TRBD1 or TRBD2 (6 bases each). The V end was cut by 6 bases, the J end by 5 bases, with 24 bases between. Germline CDR1 reads ENHRY; CDR2 reads SYGVKD. The CDR3 runs to 17 residues. CDR3 DNA sequence: TGTGCCATCAGGGGCCGCGCAGGGGAGGTGGGCATAGATACGCAGTATTTT. It specifies CAIRGRAGEVGIDTQYF.

The chain has TRBV7-2 and TRBJ2-7; D is uncertain. Looked up from germline, CDR1 is SGHTA and CDR2 is FQGNSA. This CDR3 comprises 15 residues. Trimming took off 3 bases at V and 0 bases at J, with 12 bases between the two ends. CDR3 coding DNA: TGTGCCAGCAGCTTTTTAGCTATAAGCTCCTACGAGCAGTACTTC. As protein: CASSFLAISSYEQYF.

In its sample, this clonotype was seen a few times. J is TRBJ2-3 and V is TRBV10-3; D might be TRBD2 (6 bases). With 8 bases removed from V and 3 bases from J, the gap between germline ends came to 15 bases. Germline CDR1 reads ENHRY; CDR2 reads SYGVKD. The CDR3 runs 14 residues. The CDR3 DNA follows: TGTGCCATCCGGGGGAGCGTGAGTACAGATACGCAGTATTTT. Amino acids: CAIRGSVSTDTQYF.

This clonotype turned up a few times. This chain links TRBV13 with TRBJ2-3; TRBD2 is a possible D gene (5 bases). CDR1 PRHDT and CDR2 FYEKMQ come from the germline V gene (reference sequence). Trimming took off 4 bases at V and 5 bases at J, with 13 bases between the two ends. The CDR3 is 14 amino acids. The CDR3 DNA follows: TGTGCCAGCAGCTGGGCCGGGAAGCGAGATACGCAGTATTTT. Residues: CASSWAGKRDTQYF.

This chain links TRBV4-1 with TRBJ2-3, with 11 positions matching TRBD2. Germline CDR1 and CDR2: MGHRA and YSYEKL. This CDR3 spans 18 amino acids. V dropped 4 bases and J dropped 2; count of bases not matched to a gene: 11. The CDR3 sequence is CASSRLPSSGGSTDTQYF. CDR3 nucleotide sequence: TGCGCCAGCAGCCGACTCCCCTCTAGCGGGGGGTCCACAGATACGCAGTATTTT.

The table lists this clonotype with many counts. The rearrangement links TRBV7-3 to TRBJ2-3; a weak D match, TRBD2 (6 bases). This CDR3 is 15 amino acids long. Per germline, CDR1 SGHTA and CDR2 FQGTGA. With 5 bases removed from V and 2 bases from J, the gap between germline ends came to 14 bases. CDR3 region: CASSLSGFTTDTQYF. The CDR3 bases are TGTGCCAGCAGCCTTAGCGGATTCACCACAGATACGCAGTATTTT.

The J gene is TRBJ2-1, the V gene TRBV20-1; 14 positions match TRBD2. The CDR3 runs to 20 residues. The germline CDR1 and CDR2 sequences are DFQATT and SNEGSKA (reference sequence). After removal of 8 bases from V and 1 base from J, the junction contained 19 bases not matched to a gene. For the CDR3, the DNA is TGCAGTACATCACAGGGACTAGCGGGAGAAATCGGGTGGTCCTACAATGAGCAGTTCTTC. Its protein product is CSTSQGLAGEIGWSYNEQFF.

This clonotype has a handful of counts. The J gene is TRBJ2-3, the V gene TRBV9, with 8 bases matching TRBD2. Per the germline V gene, CDR1 is SGDLS and CDR2 is YYNGEE. This CDR3 region has 16 residues. Trimming removed 6 bases from V and 3 bases from J; junction bases left unmatched: 12. CDR3 loop: CASKGGSGIGTDTQYF. In DNA form, the CDR3 reads TGTGCCAGCAAAGGGGGTAGCGGGATTGGAACAGATACGCAGTATTTT.

This clonotype was seen at least ten times. The chain is built from TRBV7-6 and TRBJ1-3, with a tentative D call TRBD1 (5 bases). V was clipped by 1 base and J by 0 bases, with 13 bases between them. Germline V CDR1 and CDR2: SGHVS, FNYEAQ. The CDR3 totals 17 residues. The CDR3 loop reads CASSLGGRGGSGNTIYF. The CDR3 nucleotides read TGTGCCAGCAGCTTAGGGGGACGGGGCGGCTCTGGAAACACCATATATTTT.

This clonotype was counted only a few times. The chain couples TRBV20-1 to TRBJ2-7; 11 positions match TRBD2. The germline V gene encodes CDR1 DFQATT and CDR2 SNEGSKA (reference sequence). The CDR3 extends over 15 amino acids. Unmatched junction bases numbered 9, after V lost 3 bases and J lost 5 bases. The CDR3 DNA follows: TGCAGTGCTAGCACCGGGACTAGCGGCCCCCACGAGCAGTACTTC. Its protein is CSASTGTSGPHEQYF.

The chain is built from TRBV20-1 and TRBJ2-7, with TRBD2 matching 8 bases. The CDR3 has 14 residues. Germline V lookup: CDR1 DFQATT, CDR2 SNEGSKA (reference sequence). With 7 bases clipped from V and 0 bases from J, the junction kept 8 bases outside the gene matches. The DNA of the CDR3 is TGCAGTGTACCGCGGGGGGACTCCTCCTACGAGCAGTACTTC. This translates into CSVPRGDSSYEQYF.

The rearrangement links TRBV5-6 to TRBJ2-1, with D unclear. V shed 3 bases and J shed 5 bases, with 9 bases lying between them. The V gene's germline CDR1 is SGHDT and CDR2 YYEEEE. The CDR3 loop spans 13 amino acids. CDR3 residues: CASSSMLNNEQFF. The CDR3 nucleotides read TGTGCCAGCAGCTCGATGCTAAACAATGAGCAGTTCTTC.

The genes are TRBV29-1 and TRBJ2-1, with 11 bases identical to TRBD2. Germline assignment: CDR1 SQVTM and CDR2 ANQGSEA. This CDR3 is built from 15 residues. V lost 7 bases, J lost 12 bases, and 17 bases stayed unmatched. As DNA, the CDR3 is TGCAGCGCCCCTGGACTAGCGGGTACCAGGTTAGGGCAGTTCTTC. Its translation: CSAPGLAGTRLGQFF.

Note on this clonotype: One end of the junction varies from germline; a read error may be responsible. This sequence joins TRBV3-1 and TRBJ1-2, with 9 bases lining up with TRBD1. Looked up from germline, CDR1 is LGHDT and CDR2 is YNNKEL (reference sequence). There are 15 residues in the CDR3. CDR3 in amino acids: CASSFTGTGIRGCTF. The CDR3 region has the DNA TGTGCCAGCAGCTTCACCGGGACAGGGATACGGGGCTGCACCTTC.

This clonotype was counted a few times. V is TRBV3-1 and J is TRBJ2-1, with D perhaps matching TRBD2 (6 bases). Trimming cost V 0 bases and J 4 bases, with 13 bases left between them. CDR3 length: 16 amino acids. Germline assignment: CDR1 LGHDT and CDR2 YNNKEL (reference sequence). CDR3 nucleotide sequence: TGTGCCAGCAGCCAAGATTGGCGGGGCCGGTACAATGAGCAGTTCTTC. As protein: CASSQDWRGRYNEQFF.

The V gene is TRBV6-5, the J gene TRBJ2-7; perhaps D is TRBD1 or TRBD2 (5 bases each). Germline V gene sequence: CDR1 MNHEY, CDR2 SVGAGI. CDR3 length: 14 amino acids. The germline V and J ends were trimmed by 4 bases and 3 bases, with 13 bases remaining between them. The DNA for the CDR3 is TGTGCCAGCAGTTCCTACGGGGCAGGCTACGAGCAGTACTTC. It specifies CASSSYGAGYEQYF.

The chain links TRBV5-1 to TRBJ2-1; 9 bases match TRBD2. The CDR3 spans 16 residues. The ends lost 0 bases at V and 4 bases at J; junction bases unmatched: 5. Germline CDR1 is SGHRS and CDR2 is YFSETQ. The CDR3 region is CASSLEASGAYNEQFF. In DNA, the CDR3 is TGCGCCAGCAGCTTGGAGGCTAGCGGGGCTTACAATGAGCAGTTCTTC.

The V gene is TRBV12-3 or TRBV12-4, the J gene TRBJ2-5, with D possibly matching TRBD1 (5 bases). Near its end, the DNA agrees better with TRBJ2-7, so the J call may be wrong. The CDR3 length is 16 residues. DNA for the CDR3: TGTGCCAGCAGTTTCCGTCCAGGGCCCCAAGGCCACGAGCAGTACTTC. Its protein product is CASSFRPGPQGHEQYF.